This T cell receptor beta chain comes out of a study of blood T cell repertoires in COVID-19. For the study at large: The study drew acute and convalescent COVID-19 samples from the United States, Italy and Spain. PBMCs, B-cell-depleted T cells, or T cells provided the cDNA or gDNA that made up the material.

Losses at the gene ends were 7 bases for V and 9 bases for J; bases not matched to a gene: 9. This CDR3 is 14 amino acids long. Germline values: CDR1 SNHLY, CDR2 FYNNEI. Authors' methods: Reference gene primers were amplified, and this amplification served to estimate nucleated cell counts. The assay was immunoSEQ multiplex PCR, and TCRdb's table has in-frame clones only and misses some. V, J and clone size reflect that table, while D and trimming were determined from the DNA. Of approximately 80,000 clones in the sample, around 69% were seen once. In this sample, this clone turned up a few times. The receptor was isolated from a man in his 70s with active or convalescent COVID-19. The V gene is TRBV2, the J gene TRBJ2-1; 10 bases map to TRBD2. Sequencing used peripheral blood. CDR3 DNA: TGTGCCAGCATGGTTATAGCGGGGGGAGCTGAGCAGTTCTTC. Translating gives CASMVIAGGAEQFF.